These 7 T cell receptor beta chains were all obtained from the same sample, sequenced in a study of long-term antiretroviral therapy in people with HIV. With survey level as its setting, the immunoSEQ assay was v3.0. Sequenced by immunoSEQ multiplex PCR; TCRdb stores in-frame clones only, minus some. This sample has about 24,000 clones, with approximately 90% found just once. The starting material was unsorted PBMCs, obtained 1.8 years before starting antiretroviral therapy. Receptor source: a man aged 50 to 60 with HIV.

The chain is built from TRBV29-1 and TRBJ1-2, with TRBD1 matching over 8 bases. The CDR3 extends over 15 amino acids. Germline V gene sequence: CDR1 SQVTM, CDR2 ANQGSEA. Trimming at V came to 4 bases and at J to 5 bases, leaving 12 bases not matched to a gene. CDR3 in amino acids: CSVGTPGQVIYGYTF. As DNA, the CDR3 is TGCAGCGTTGGTACACCGGGACAGGTTATTTATGGCTACACCTTC.

Here the CDR3 DNA reads TGTGCCAGTACCCCTCCGGTTAGCGGGCCCTCCTACGAGCAGTACTTC. As protein: CASTPPVSGPSYEQYF. V gene TRBV19 combines with J gene TRBJ2-7; 7 bases match TRBD2. In germline, CDR1 is LNHDA, CDR2 SQIVND (reference sequence). Unmatched junction bases numbered 12, after V lost 7 bases and J lost 0 bases. CDR3 length: 16 amino acids. Full variable domain (remainder filled in from reference TRBV19 and TRBJ2-7): DGGITQSPKYLFRKEGQNVTLSCEQNLNHDAMYWYRQDPGQGLRLIYYSQIVNDFQKGDIAEGYSVSREKKESFPLTVTSAQKNPTAFYLCASTPPVSGPSYEQYFGPGTRLTVT.

The CDR3 region is CASSRTNYEQYF. Here the CDR3 DNA reads TGTGCCAGCAGCCGGACTAACTACGAGCAGTACTTC. The chain combines TRBV7-9 with TRBJ2-7, with D possibly matching TRBD2 (6 bases). Trimming pared 5 bases from V and 3 bases from J, leaving 8 bases between. The CDR3 contains 12 residues. From germline, CDR1 is SEHNR and CDR2 FQNEAQ (reference sequence).

CDR3 in amino acids: CASSPSRLAAPEPGELFF. The DNA of the CDR3 is TGTGCCAGCTCACCATCCCGCCTAGCGGCCCCCGAGCCCGGGGAGCTGTTTTTT. This chain uses TRBV18 with TRBJ2-2; 7 bases agree with TRBD2. J was trimmed by 6 bases and V by 2 bases; bases with no gene match: 15. This CDR3 has 18 amino acids. From germline, CDR1 is KGHSH and CDR2 LQKENI.

The chain has TRBV7-6 and TRBJ1-4; no reliable D call. The ends were cut back, 5 bases at V and 0 bases at J, with 16 bases in the middle. CDR1 is SGHVS, CDR2 FNYEAQ, per germline. The CDR3 has 17 residues. The CDR3: CASSRSPDHATNEKLFF. Here the CDR3 DNA reads TGTGCCAGCAGCCGCTCCCCCGATCATGCAACTAATGAAAAACTGTTTTTT.

The gene calls are TRBV19 and TRBJ2-3; D is unclear. V was pared by 5 bases and J by 0 bases, with 12 bases between. In germline, CDR1 is LNHDA, CDR2 SQIVND (reference sequence). CDR3 length: 15 amino acids. The CDR3 here is CASSVVTVSTDTQYF. CDR3 in DNA: TGTGCCAGTAGTGTTGTGACTGTTAGCACAGATACGCAGTATTTT.

V usage is TRBV10-1 and J usage is TRBJ2-5, with 8 bases identical to TRBD2. The CDR3 length is 18 residues. CDR1 and CDR2 (germline): WNHNN, SYGVQD (reference sequence). The V gene end was trimmed by 2 bases and the J gene end by 7 bases; junction bases not matched to a gene: 18. This CDR3 reads CASSEPGGGRPGKRTQYF. DNA for the CDR3: TGCGCCAGCAGTGAGCCAGGTGGCGGGAGGCCCGGCAAACGGACCCAGTACTTC.